A single T cell receptor beta chain is shown here with its context. From the 5' RACE reads, TCRdb called clonotypes with MiXCR, one entry per CDR3 protein. This sample has 70,000 or so distinct CDR3 sequences, with 15% to 20% found just once. These data belong to a study of HIV-infected patients and healthy controls. Germline values: CDR1 SGHVS, CDR2 FQNEAQ. Trimming removed 3 bases at V and 3 bases at J, with 16 bases between. The CDR3 is 16 residues long. Sequenced material: CD4+ T cells from blood. The chain has TRBV7-8 and TRBJ2-3; no clear D. The clonotype comes from a human donor in good health. The CDR3 DNA follows: TGTGCCAGCAGCTTGTCAATTTTGGTAGGAACAGATACGCAGTATTTT. It encodes CASSLSILVGTDTQYF.